This TCR beta chain was identified during a study of beta chain features in type 1 diabetes. Trimming shortened V by 4 bases and J by 5 bases, and 11 bases separated the two germline ends. The CDR3 contains 14 residues. Germline V gene data show CDR1 as LNHDA and CDR2 as SQIVND (reference sequence). cDNA synthesis used the whole RNA isolate, giving expressed TCRB sequences. TCRdb's table, derived via immunoSEQ multiplex PCR, lists solely in-frame clones and lacks some. The sample records some 270,000 clones, roughly 15% being singletons. This rearrangement joins TRBV19 to TRBJ1-4; D is unresolved. The sequence was obtained from a woman between 35 and 50 years old in good health. Sequenced: naive CD4+ T cells from blood. The CDR3 nucleotides read TGTGCCAGTAGTACCGGGATCTCAAATGAAAAACTGTTTTTT. Its protein product is CASSTGISNEKLFF.